The subject of this entry is one T cell receptor (beta chain). Its antigen remains undetermined. No base qualities exist here, and no much larger clone lies one base off it. These data come from a study of cytomegalovirus exposure and HLA in healthy donors (dated by TCRdb to the late 2010s). Study-level background: An earlier analysis of some 500 of the donors reported more than 250 Gb of sequence data and 100 million to 140 million unique TCR beta sequences from 150 million to 200 million T cells. About 280 gigabases of sequencing data and tens of millions of unique TCR sequences were included in an early release covering about 600 HLA-typed donors. Among the roughly 410 genotyped donors, around 79% belonged to the genetic ancestry cluster associated with self-reported Caucasian donors. The study aimed to test whether cataloging public T cell receptors could reveal signatures of past pathogen exposure. The T cell repertoires of some 670 subjects were profiled by immunosequencing and related to cytomegalovirus serostatus. A separate validation cohort of roughly 130 different subjects was used in addition to the roughly 700-subject first cohort. The study combined high-throughput TCR immunosequencing, statistical association of individual TCRs with disease status, and machine learning to predict cytomegalovirus infection status. In a later analysis, previously published TCR beta repertoires from some 640 donors were re-analyzed and high-resolution HLA genotyping was added so that TCR occurrence patterns could be studied. In the later analysis, no new phenotypic data were used to find candidate immune exposures; instead, reliance was placed on TCR beta sequences and their occurrence across donors. An earlier analysis of 587 of the donors applied high-throughput TCR beta sequencing to assess whether each TCR beta V gene segment acted as functional or pseudogenic. Donor age, sex, ethnicity and CMV serostatus were compiled alongside the repertoire data. Genome-wide SNP genotypes for about 65% of the 666 donors were used in a later genetic analysis, which treated that subset as a discovery cohort. Every repertoire in the discovery cohort had been generated on one and the same sequencing platform. HLA typing included class I and class II loci at four-digit resolution. Typing coverage varied by locus: about 620-630 donors for A, B, C, DRB1 and DQB1; 500 to 550 for DQA1; about 570 for DPA1; 400 to 480 for DPB1. Five DR-DQ haplotypes were handled as single units for association and clustering because linkage in the cohort was strong. Across some 400 genotyped donors of the cohort, an average of approximately 240,000 unique TCR beta nucleotide sequences per donor were sequenced, and roughly a sixth of those sequences were non-productive. The study at large found these results: In a later genetic analysis, a missense DCLRE1C variant was associated with V-gene and J-gene trimming of TCR beta chains, and the association was replicated in an independent cohort. Correlated functional status among segregating V segments might be attributable to linkage disequilibrium, but an unknown experimental factor could not be ruled out. For the cohort, immune exposure information was limited to CMV serostatus. Because counts were too low, 15 to 20 rarely observed V segments, including chromosome 9 orphons, were excluded from the earlier analysis of 587 of the donors. In a later genetic analysis, fewer N-insertions in productive TCRs were reported among donors in an Asian-associated ancestry cluster than the roughly 700-donor mean. Roughly uniform sequencing depth across donors was assumed in presence/absence analyses, although this assumption may not hold. Because HLA typing was missing for some donors at each locus, association tests included only the typed subset. Broadly in line with IMGT annotations, most TCR beta V segments showed up in productive rearrangements about 87% or about 30% of the time in an earlier analysis of 587 of the donors. A later analysis reported that several top co-occurrence clusters appeared linked to parvovirus B19, influenza, CMV and Epstein-Barr virus. A further reported finding was that TCR beta sequences accurately predicted the HLA-A and HLA-B alleles for most subjects in the first cohort. The study listed 150 to 200 TCR beta chains as associated with cytomegalovirus. Strong co-occurrence of HLA alleles, especially DR and DQ, made assigning TCR associations to individual alleles difficult. A few of the identified cytomegalovirus-associated TCR beta chains were confirmed in vitro to be specific for cytomegalovirus antigens. Because the 87-base-pair reads could not distinguish some IMGT-functional V segments, including TRBV6-2 and TRBV6-3, those segments were excluded. A group of highly shared sequence variants was considered likely to be a technical artifact of the sequencing pipeline. Most TCR sequences were seen in very few donors, while some public TCRs were found in many individuals. Specific HLA alleles were associated with 15,000 to 20,000 TCR beta sequences at a false discovery rate of 0.05 in a later analysis. In both the original and validation cohorts, the classifier was reported to diagnose cytomegalovirus status with high specificity and sensitivity. According to a later analysis, most CMV-associated TCR beta chains appeared to be HLA-restricted, and the HLA associations seemed to be driven largely by CMV exposure. A later analysis found that TCR association rates varied across HLA loci, with DRB1 alleles showing the most associated TCRs and HLA-C alleles the fewest. According to the authors, the approach could potentially be generalized to other disease states and immunological phenotypes. In this cohort, only TCR beta chains were sequenced, and detectable features were limited by the absence of alpha or paired-chain data. In a later analysis, HLA-associated TCR beta chains were found to be more clonally expanded and to have lower generation probabilities than equally common non-associated chains.

Receptors were amplified or captured by the immunoSEQ multiplex PCR assay. A mixture of 60 forward primers for TCR Vbeta segments and 13 reverse primers for TCR Jbeta segments was used in the multiplex PCR. Amplification of the CDR3 region of rearranged TCR beta genes was performed with a multiplex PCR assay on genomic DNA. The Illumina HiSeq System was used to sequence the amplified TCR beta libraries as 87-base-pair reads. Processing in the source paper ran as follows. In a later analysis, around 80 million unique TCR beta chains were counted across the 650 to 700 repertoires, and roughly 11 million of these chains were shared by at least two donors. Raw reads were error-corrected and collapsed into unique sequences with a nearest-neighbor algorithm that merged closely related sequences to remove PCR and sequencing errors. Alignment of CDR3 sequences to IMGT reference sequences was used to assign V, D and J gene segments. For a sequence to be retained, at least a six-nucleotide match to both a V gene segment and a J gene segment was required. Rearrangements were called productive when the CDR3 lacked stop codons and stayed in frame with V and J; all others were non-productive. Following IMGT convention, CDR3 was defined as the stretch from the second conserved V-encoded cysteine up to the conserved J-encoded phenylalanine. The earlier analysis of about 610 of the donors excluded sequences that lacked an unambiguous match to a single V gene segment. An earlier analysis of fewer than 750 of the donors called V segments functional above 56.7% productive rearrangements and segregating when the between-donor standard deviation exceeded 5%. A statistical classification framework was built for diagnosing cytomegalovirus status from the catalog of TCR beta chain sequences. In a later analysis, TCR nucleotide sequences were compared against IMGT/GENE-DB human TR gene sequences so that V and J genes could be assigned. A later analysis assigned CDR3 sequences and most-parsimonious VDJ recombination scenarios with the TCRdist pipeline. A later analysis defined each TCR beta chain by its CDR3 amino acid sequence plus V-gene family, and excluded reads lacking a unique V-gene family. As a way to deal with suspected cross-contamination and a sequencing artifact, a later analysis dropped 450 to 600 nucleotide sequences that were highly shared and had low generation probability. In a later analysis, a clonal expansion index for each public chain was calculated from normalized within-repertoire ranks of inferred template counts. In a later analysis, generation probabilities were computed with a VDJ recombination model fitted to out-of-frame rearrangements, and the resulting probabilities were checked against IGoR. In a later analysis, TCR-TCR, TCR-HLA and TCR-CMV co-occurrence was scored with hypergeometric tests, and a repertoire-size bias correction was applied to TCR pairs. In a later analysis, false discovery rates were estimated by permuting HLA or CMV assignments 20 times. In a later analysis, co-occurring TCRs were grouped using DBSCAN, and TCRdist sequence similarity was added for clustering within HLA-allele-positive subsets. Co-occurrence clustering excluded repertoires with fewer than 30,000 or more than 120,000 public chains, plus five with anomalous nucleotide sharing. The immuneACCESS repertoire file appears here via TCRdb, limited to in-frame rearrangements. These files lack a portion of the clones; in checked studies, under half of the deficit traces to unresolved V genes, and the cause of the others is not known. V and J calls and clone size come straight from that table; D and trimming were deduced from the DNA. Within this sample are about 140,000 clones, with around four fifths of them counted one time only. The top ten clones comprise roughly 2% of the sample.

The CDR3, from cysteine to phenylalanine, totals 14 residues. The DNA shown is the 42-base CDR3, in frame from base 1. V is clipped by 3 bases and J by 8 bases, and the sequence between their germline boundaries is 16 bases long. In the germline V gene (reference sequence), CDR1 corresponds to SEHNR and CDR2 to FQNEAQ. The cohort comprised 710 or so healthy bone marrow donors. Cohort members were all nominally healthy when sampled, although unrecorded immune exposures were likely present. The donor was CMV seronegative and was included in the group of several hundred seronegative cohort members. A peripheral blood sample was collected from each donor, and TCR beta sequencing was performed on peripheral blood mononuclear cells. The Qiagen DNeasy Blood Extraction Kit was used to extract genomic DNA from the blood cell samples.

Sequencing used PBMCs. The chain is encoded by TRBV7-9 joined to TRBJ1-1, with the identity of the D gene unclear. This TCR derives from a man between 25 and 39 years old in good health and CMV-seronegative. The nucleotide sequence is TGTGCCAGCAGCTTGTCCCGAGGGTCGTTAGAAGCTTTCTTT. This encodes CASSLSRGSLEAFF.